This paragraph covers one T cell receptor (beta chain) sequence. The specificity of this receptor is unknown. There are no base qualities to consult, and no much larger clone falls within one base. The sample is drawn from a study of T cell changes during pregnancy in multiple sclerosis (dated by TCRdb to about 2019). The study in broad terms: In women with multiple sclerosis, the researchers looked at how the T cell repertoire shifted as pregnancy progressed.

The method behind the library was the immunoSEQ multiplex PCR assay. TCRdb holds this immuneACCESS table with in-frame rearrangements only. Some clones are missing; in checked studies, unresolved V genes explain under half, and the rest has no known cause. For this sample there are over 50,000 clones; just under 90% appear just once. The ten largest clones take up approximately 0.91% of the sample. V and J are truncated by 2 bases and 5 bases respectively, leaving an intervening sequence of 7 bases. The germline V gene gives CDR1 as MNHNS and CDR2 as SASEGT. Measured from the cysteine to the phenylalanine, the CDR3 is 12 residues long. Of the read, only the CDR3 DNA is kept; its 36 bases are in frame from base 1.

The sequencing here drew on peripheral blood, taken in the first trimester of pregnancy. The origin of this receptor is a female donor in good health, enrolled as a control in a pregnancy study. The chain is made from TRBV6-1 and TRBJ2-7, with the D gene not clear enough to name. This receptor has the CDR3 CASSEYGDEQYF. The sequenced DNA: TGTGCCAGCAGTGAATATGGAGACGAGCAGTACTTC.